These 22 T cell receptor beta chains were all obtained from the same sample, sequenced in a study of T cells after yellow fever vaccination. TCRdb reprocessed the 5' RACE reads with MiXCR, giving one entry per CDR3 protein. The sample has about 340,000 distinct CDR3 sequences, about an eighth seen once; the top ten hold more than 3%. The specimen comprised CD4+ T cells sorted from PBMCs, sampled 15 days after the yellow fever booster vaccination. The receptors were gathered from a young man who received the YFV17D yellow fever vaccine.

The V call is TRBV10-3, the J call TRBJ2-7; D is unresolved. The CDR3 covers 15 residues. V dropped 6 bases and J dropped 4 bases, with 19 bases sitting between them. From germline, CDR1 is ENHRY and CDR2 SYGVKD. The CDR3 spells CAIRLDSGDRYEQYF. In DNA, the CDR3 is TGTGCCATCAGACTCGACTCTGGTGATAGGTACGAGCAGTACTTC.

This clonotype was observed a handful of times. The rearrangement uses TRBV4-3 and TRBJ2-3; D is perhaps TRBD2 (5 bases). From germline, CDR1 is LGHNA and CDR2 YSLEER. The CDR3 is 13 amino acids. Trimming removed 4 bases at V and 5 bases at J, with 10 bases between. The CDR3 loop is CASSRAEGDTQYF. Here the CDR3 DNA reads TGCGCCAGCAGCCGAGCCGAGGGAGATACGCAGTATTTT.

This clonotype occurred a few times. The gene calls are TRBV5-1 and TRBJ2-3; possibly TRBD2 for D (6 bases). The CDR3 covers 14 residues. CDR1 is SGHRS and CDR2 is YFSETQ in the germline V gene. V dropped 2 bases and J dropped 3 bases, with 10 bases sitting between them. The CDR3 region has the DNA TGCGCCAGCAGCTTTACTAGCCCTACAGATACGCAGTATTTT. Translating gives CASSFTSPTDTQYF.

The chain uses TRBV3-1 and TRBJ2-1; 12 bases match TRBD2. This CDR3 is built from 18 residues. J gave up 10 bases and V 4 bases, and 17 bases lay outside the gene matches. The V gene's germline CDR1 is LGHDT and CDR2 YNNKEL (reference sequence). The CDR3 loop is CASSRTALAGGLRREQFF. Written as DNA, the CDR3 is TGTGCCAGCAGCCGCACCGCACTAGCGGGGGGACTCCGGAGGGAGCAGTTCTTC.

This chain links TRBV20-1 with TRBJ2-7, with 9 bases matching TRBD2. The J segment lost 2 bases and the V segment lost 1 base, leaving 9 bases of the junction unmatched. The CDR3 covers 16 residues. CDR1 DFQATT and CDR2 SNEGSKA come from the germline V gene (reference sequence). DNA for the CDR3: TGCAGTGCTAGAGTGTTCGAAGTAGCGGGGGCCTACGAGCAGTACTTC. Translating gives CSARVFEVAGAYEQYF.

This clonotype was observed a handful of times. The CDR3 DNA sequence: TGTGCCAGCAGCGACAGGAACTATGGCTACACCTTC. This sequence encodes CASSDRNYGYTF. V is TRBV7-2 and J is TRBJ1-2, with a tentative D call TRBD1 (6 bases). Trimming stripped 5 bases from V and 2 bases from J, with 6 bases between. CDR1 is SGHTA and CDR2 is FQGNSA in the germline V gene. CDR3 length equals 12 residues.

This chain links TRBV6-5 with TRBJ1-5, with D tentatively TRBD1 (5 bases). CDR1 and CDR2 (germline): MNHEY, SVGAGI. The CDR3 extends over 13 amino acids. The V and J ends lost 10 bases and 2 bases respectively, with 12 bases between them. The CDR3, as DNA: TGTGCCACCTCAGGGACGCGCAATCAGCCCCAGCATTTT. Its protein is CATSGTRNQPQHF.

The J gene is TRBJ1-2, the V gene TRBV28, with D possibly being TRBD1 (5 bases). Germline values: CDR1 MDHEN, CDR2 SYDVKM. This CDR3 contains 13 residues. V was trimmed by 6 bases and J by 3 bases, leaving 11 bases between them. This CDR3 is CASREGPDYGYTF. The DNA of the CDR3 is TGTGCCAGCAGAGAGGGACCTGACTATGGCTACACCTTC.

This clonotype was counted between two and nine times. The chain has TRBV6-5 and TRBJ1-2; D is ambiguous. The V and J ends lost 2 bases and 2 bases respectively, with 3 bases between them. The germline CDR1 and CDR2 sequences are MNHEY and SVGAGI. The CDR3 runs to 12 residues. CDR3: CASSYDNYGYTF. As DNA, the CDR3 is TGTGCCAGCAGTTACGACAACTATGGCTACACCTTC.

The chain carries TRBV28 and TRBJ2-5; 9 bases match TRBD1. CDR1 and CDR2 (germline): MDHEN, SYDVKM. J lost 2 bases, V lost 6 bases, and 4 bases had no gene match. The CDR3 is 14 residues long. The CDR3 protein is CASRPTGGQETQYF. The DNA for the CDR3 is TGTGCCAGCAGACCGACAGGGGGACAAGAGACCCAGTACTTC.

This chain joins TRBV4-3 and TRBJ2-2; D possibly corresponds to TRBD1 (5 bases). V lost 0 bases, J lost 0 bases, and 8 bases lay in between. The CDR3 covers 16 residues. CDR1 is LGHNA and CDR2 is YSLEER in the germline V gene. CDR3 sequence reads: CASSQESGTNTGELFF. The CDR3 nucleotides read TGCGCCAGCAGCCAAGAGTCAGGGACGAACACCGGGGAGCTGTTTTTT.

The genes are TRBV2 and TRBJ2-1, with D perhaps matching TRBD2 (5 bases). V was pared by 5 bases and J by 10 bases, with 12 bases between. Germline-derived CDR1 and CDR2 are SNHLY and FYNNEI. The CDR3 runs to 12 residues. As DNA, the CDR3 is TGTGCCAGCAGTAGGATTGGAGGCGAGCAGTTCTTC. As protein: CASSRIGGEQFF.

This clonotype was picked up a small number of times. This chain joins TRBV5-1 and TRBJ2-7, with 8 bases matching TRBD1. Looked up from germline, CDR1 is SGHRS and CDR2 is YFSETQ. This CDR3 is 14 amino acids long. V gave up 5 bases and J gave up 6 bases; unmatched junction bases: 10. The CDR3 region has the DNA TGCGCCAGCAGTGATATTCAGGGGGCTACCGAGCAGTACTTC. Translated, it gives CASSDIQGATEQYF.

This clonotype showed up just a few times. The chain employs TRBV19 and TRBJ1-5, with a tentative D call TRBD1 (6 bases). The CDR3 has 14 amino acids. Trimming removed 8 bases from V and 5 bases from J, with 16 bases in between. Germline V gene data show CDR1 as LNHDA and CDR2 as SQIVND (reference sequence). The DNA for the CDR3 is TGTGCCAGTGCTCCGGGGGCCGGGGATCAGCCCCAGCATTTT. Translated, it gives CASAPGAGDQPQHF.

V usage is TRBV4-3 and J usage is TRBJ1-5; D perhaps matches TRBD1 (5 bases). V was shortened by 5 bases and J by 5 bases, with 13 bases between the two germline ends. CDR1 is LGHNA and CDR2 is YSLEER in the germline V gene. The CDR3 has 14 amino acids. DNA of the CDR3: TGCGCCAGCAGCAGGGAGGGGAATGATCAGCCCCAGCATTTT. As protein: CASSREGNDQPQHF.

This clonotype was recorded a few times. The V and J genes are TRBV7-2 and TRBJ2-7; 8 bases agree with TRBD1. The CDR3 runs to 14 residues. Germline CDR1 and CDR2: SGHTA and FQGNSA. The junction had 7 bases not matched to a gene; V was cut back by 3 bases and J by 6 bases. The CDR3 sequence is CASSFGTGIREQYF. CDR3 bases: TGTGCCAGCAGCTTCGGGACAGGTATTCGCGAGCAGTACTTC.

This clonotype was observed a few times. The rearrangement links TRBV27 to TRBJ2-2, with D tentatively TRBD1 or TRBD2 (7 bases each). Trimming took off 3 bases at V and 4 bases at J, with 15 bases between the two ends. The CDR3 loop spans 16 amino acids. Germline CDR1 is MNHEY and CDR2 is SMNVEV (reference sequence). The CDR3 bases are TGTGCCAGCAGTTTCCCCCAGGGGGGGGCCACCGGGGAGCTGTTTTTT. This encodes CASSFPQGGATGELFF.

The chain is built from TRBV10-3 and TRBJ1-5; D perhaps matches TRBD1 (5 bases). Germline V gene lookup returns CDR1 ENHRY and CDR2 SYGVKD. The CDR3 has 15 amino acids. The ends were cut back, 3 bases at V and 4 bases at J, with 13 bases in the middle. The CDR3: CAISDGGGENQPQHF. CDR3 in DNA: TGTGCCATCAGTGATGGCGGGGGGGAGAATCAGCCCCAGCATTTT.

The genes are TRBV19 and TRBJ2-1, with TRBD2 matching over 8 bases. Germline trimming cut 9 bases from V and 6 bases from J; bases unmatched to any gene: 7. The CDR3 covers 13 residues. Germline V CDR1 and CDR2: LNHDA, SQIVND (reference sequence). Written as DNA, the CDR3 is TGTGCCAGCCTAACGGCGGGGGGCAATGAGCAGTTCTTC. Residues: CASLTAGGNEQFF.

V and J are TRBV10-3 and TRBJ1-4, with D possibly matching TRBD1 (5 bases). CDR1 and CDR2 (germline): ENHRY, SYGVKD. CDR3 size: 12 residues. V shed 11 bases and J shed 4 bases, with 11 bases lying between them. In DNA, the CDR3 is TGTGCCTCCCAGGGCGATAATGAAAAACTGTTTTTT. This translates into CASQGDNEKLFF.

The gene calls are TRBV10-3 and TRBJ1-1, with 10 nucleotides matching TRBD1. CDR3 length equals 15 residues. The V segment lost 6 bases and the J segment 5 bases; nucleotides outside the gene matches: 9. CDR1 ENHRY and CDR2 SYGVKD come from the germline V gene. The CDR3 spells CAIRKDRGEQTEAFF. CDR3 nucleotides: TGTGCCATCAGGAAGGACAGGGGGGAACAAACTGAAGCTTTCTTT.

Ten or more counts support this clonotype. The chain links TRBV4-3 to TRBJ1-2; 7 bases match TRBD1. The CDR3 loop spans 17 amino acids. V was clipped by 4 bases and J by 0 bases; unmatched bases: 11. The V gene's germline CDR1 is LGHNA and CDR2 YSLEER. For the CDR3, the DNA is TGCGCCAGCAGCCGGAATCCGGGACAGTCTTCTAACTATGGCTACACCTTC. As protein: CASSRNPGQSSNYGYTF.